The clone carrying this T cell receptor (beta chain) was detected a few times. The CDR3 totals 16 residues. Per the germline V gene, CDR1 is SGHRS and CDR2 is YFSETQ. V lost 0 bases, J lost 5 bases, and 17 bases lay in between. Sample-barcoded 5' priming and a J-beta primer mix drove a second PCR of 7 to 11 cycles. TCRdb ran MiXCR on the 5' RACE reads and lists one entry per CDR3 protein. The profile shows some 710,000 distinct CDR3 sequences, about 20% of them singletons. This entry comes from a study of blood T cells in healthy people across ages. The sample consisted of blood. The receptor comes from a man aged 65 to 79 in good health. The chain joins TRBV5-1 to TRBJ2-5; D might be TRBD2 (6 bases). The CDR3 nucleotides read TGCGCCAGCAGCTTGGCTGGGGGGATGGGCCTCGAGACCCAGTACTTC. Translating gives CASSLAGGMGLETQYF.